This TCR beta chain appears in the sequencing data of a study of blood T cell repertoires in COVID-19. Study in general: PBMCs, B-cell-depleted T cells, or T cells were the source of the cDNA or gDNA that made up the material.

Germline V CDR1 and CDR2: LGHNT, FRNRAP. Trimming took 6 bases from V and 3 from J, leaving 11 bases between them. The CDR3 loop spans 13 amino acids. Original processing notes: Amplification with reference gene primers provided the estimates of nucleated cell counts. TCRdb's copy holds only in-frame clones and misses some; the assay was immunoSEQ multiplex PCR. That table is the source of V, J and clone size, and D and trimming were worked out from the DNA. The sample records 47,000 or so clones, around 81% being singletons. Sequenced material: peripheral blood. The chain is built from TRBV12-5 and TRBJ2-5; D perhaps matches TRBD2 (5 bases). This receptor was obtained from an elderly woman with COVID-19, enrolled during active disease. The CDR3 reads CASGLTREETQYF. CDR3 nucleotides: TGTGCTAGTGGCCTCACTAGGGAAGAGACCCAGTACTTC.